This T cell receptor beta chain was captured in a study of blood T cell repertoires in COVID-19. In the study overall: Sources were T cells, B-cell-depleted T cells, or PBMCs; the material itself was cDNA or gDNA.

This CDR3 has 18 amino acids. Germline CDR1 and CDR2: SGHNT and YENEEA. Trimming stripped 2 bases from V and 1 base from J, with 21 bases between. This clone has just one count. Sequenced by immunoSEQ multiplex PCR; TCRdb stores in-frame clones only, minus some. In the table there are 100,000 to 150,000 clones, less than 85% of which are singletons. The sequence was obtained from a woman older than 75 with acute or convalescent COVID-19. V gene TRBV11-3 combines with J gene TRBJ2-7, with D tentatively TRBD1 (5 bases). Sequencing input: peripheral blood. The CDR3 spells CASSLQSGDSLDSYEQYF. The CDR3 nucleotides read TGTGCCAGCAGCTTACAAAGTGGAGACAGCCTGGATTCCTACGAGCAGTACTTC.